These 27 T cell receptor beta chains were all obtained from the same sample, sequenced in a study of T-cell reconstitution after alpha-beta-depleted transplantation in children. TCRbeta library preparation incorporated unique molecular identifiers. TCRdb itself ran the PCR reads through MiXCR, one entry per CDR3 protein. The sample has under 750,000 distinct CDR3 sequences, 23% seen once. The input for sequencing was PBMCs, mostly from graft donor cells, taken 360 days after TCRalphabeta/CD19-depleted stem cell transplant. The receptors come from a boy in the first two years of life who had a stem cell transplant for acute myeloid leukemia, so the T cells may come from the graft donor.

This clonotype was seen only a few times. The chain employs TRBV7-9 and TRBJ2-7; unclear D gene. The CDR3 has 12 amino acids. V was cut by 2 bases and J by 4 bases, with 6 bases left in between. The V gene's germline CDR1 is SEHNR and CDR2 FQNEAQ (reference sequence). CDR3 in amino acids: CASSLTNYEQYF. CDR3 bases: TGTGCCAGCAGCTTAACCAATTACGAGCAGTACTTC.

This clonotype was detected only a few times. Possible read error: a much larger clone is one base away. The chain recombines TRBV7-9 with TRBJ2-2; D is undetermined. Trimming removed 1 base from V and 6 bases from J, with 3 bases in between. This CDR3 contains 12 residues. Germline V gives CDR1 SEHNR, CDR2 FQNEAQ (reference sequence). CDR3 sequence: CASSLDAGELFF. The CDR3 region has the DNA TGTGCCAGCAGCTTAGACGCCGGGGAGCTGTTTTTT.

In its sample, this clonotype was seen many times. This chain connects TRBV5-1 to TRBJ2-5, with D possibly being TRBD1 (5 bases). The CDR3 has 12 residues. CDR1 and CDR2 from the germline V gene are SGHRS and YFSETQ. The ends were cut back, 9 bases at V and 2 bases at J, with 11 bases in the middle. In DNA form, the CDR3 reads TGCGCCACCATGGGGCCTCAAGAGACCCAGTACTTC. Translating it yields CATMGPQETQYF.

J is TRBJ1-4 and V is TRBV20-1; no firm D call. The CDR3 contains 15 residues. V was cut by 0 bases and J by 3 bases, with 11 bases left in between. In germline, CDR1 is DFQATT, CDR2 SNEGSKA (reference sequence). The CDR3 DNA reads TGCAGTGCTAGAGATCAGCCTCCTCCTAATGAAAAACTGTTTTTT. Amino acid sequence: CSARDQPPPNEKLFF.

This clonotype showed up just a few times. V usage is TRBV7-9 and J usage is TRBJ1-1; tentatively, D is TRBD1 (5 bases). CDR1 is SEHNR and CDR2 is FQNEAQ in the germline V gene (reference sequence). V lost 8 bases, J lost 4 bases, and 11 bases lay in between. The CDR3 covers 12 residues. The CDR3, as DNA: TGTGCCAGCGCAAGACAGAGCACTGAAGCTTTCTTT. Protein product: CASARQSTEAFF.

This clonotype was observed a handful of times. V gene TRBV5-1 combines with J gene TRBJ1-2, with D possibly TRBD1 on 6 matching bases. The CDR3 has 13 amino acids. Trimming pared 3 bases from V and 4 bases from J, leaving 10 bases between. Germline V gene lookup returns CDR1 SGHRS and CDR2 YFSETQ. CDR3 amino acids: CASSSDSVYGYTF. The CDR3 DNA reads as TGCGCCAGCAGCTCGGACAGCGTCTATGGCTACACCTTC.

With respect to this clonotype: A much larger clone differs from this one at a single base, so this may be a read error. V usage is TRBV29-1 and J usage is TRBJ2-1; perhaps D is TRBD1 or TRBD2 (7 bases each). CDR1 SQVTM and CDR2 ANQGSEA come from the germline V gene. The CDR3 has 14 residues. Trimming left V 4 bases short and J 6 bases short, with 16 bases between. CDR3 bases: TGCAGCGTTGGGAGGGGGGGACAGTGCAATGAGCAGTTCTTC. It specifies CSVGRGGQCNEQFF.

This clonotype was seen a single time. No conserved phenylalanine or tryptophan ends this CDR3, so it is likely a read error. The DNA is omitted, as the CDR3 cannot be located on it reliably, and the CDR3 follows TCRdb's listing. V usage is TRBV21-1 and J usage is TRBJ2-7; TRBD1 is taken as the D call from the table, unchecked against the DNA. TRBV21-1 is labeled a pseudogene. The CDR3 region is 13 residues in length, termini included. The CDR3 loop is CARQLTGTASPRL.

This clonotype was detected a few times. The DNA of the CDR3 is TGCAGTGCTAGAGAGAAAAACAGGGTGCAGCCCCAGCATTTT. This codes for CSAREKNRVQPQHF. The chain couples TRBV20-1 to TRBJ1-5; D possibly corresponds to TRBD1 (6 bases). The length of the CDR3 is 14 residues. CDR1 and CDR2 from the germline V gene are DFQATT and SNEGSKA (reference sequence). Trimming took off 0 bases at V and 7 bases at J, with 13 bases between the two ends.

In its sample, this clonotype was seen many times. The rearrangement links TRBV11-2 to TRBJ2-7, with 9 bases lining up with TRBD1. CDR3 length: 16 amino acids. The V segment lost 5 bases and the J segment 0 bases; nucleotides outside the gene matches: 8. CDR1 and CDR2 from the germline V gene are SGHAT and FQNNGV. As DNA, the CDR3 is TGTGCCAGCAGCCCGCCCGGGACAGGGCCCTCCTACGAGCAGTACGTC. This sequence encodes CASSPPGTGPSYEQYV.

The chain joins TRBV6-2 or TRBV6-3 to TRBJ2-7, with D tentatively TRBD1 (7 bases). Trimming removed 0 bases from V and 3 bases from J, with 15 bases in between. Germline CDR1 MNHEY, CDR2 SVGEGT. CDR3 length: 16 residues. CDR3 sequence (DNA): TGTGCCAGCAGTTACTCCCGGGGGACAGTCAACTACGAGCAGTACTTC. This sequence encodes CASSYSRGTVNYEQYF.

In DNA, the CDR3 is TGTGCCAGCAGTCCCGGACTAGCGGGGGGCCCCTACAATGAGCAGTTCTTC. Residues: CASSPGLAGGPYNEQFF. V gene TRBV12-3 or TRBV12-4 combines with J gene TRBJ2-1; 14 nucleotides line up with TRBD2. The CDR3 extends over 17 amino acids. Losses at the gene ends were 5 bases for V and 2 bases for J; bases not matched to a gene: 5.

This chain uses TRBV13 with TRBJ2-3, with TRBD1 matching 8 bases. From germline, CDR1 is PRHDT and CDR2 FYEKMQ (reference sequence). After removal of 1 base from V and 7 bases from J, the junction contained 13 bases not matched to a gene. The CDR3 is made up of 17 amino acids. DNA of the CDR3: TGTGCCAGCAGCTTAGCCGCGGACAGGGTCAACTCCAATACGCAGTATTTT. It codes for CASSLAADRVNSNTQYF.

This clonotype was counted many times. The chain carries TRBV5-1 and TRBJ2-5; 7 nucleotides line up with TRBD2. This CDR3 is 16 amino acids long. J was trimmed by 0 bases and V by 0 bases; bases with no gene match: 5. CDR1 and CDR2 (germline): SGHRS, YFSETQ. CDR3: CASSLVGLADQETQYF. For the CDR3, the DNA is TGCGCCAGCAGCTTGGTAGGGCTAGCGGACCAAGAGACCCAGTACTTC.

This clonotype was seen many times. The chain recombines TRBV7-2 with TRBJ2-1; TRBD2 might be the D (5 bases). Trimming cost V 6 bases and J 0 bases, with 12 bases left between them. CDR3 length: 15 residues. The germline V gene has CDR1 SGHTA and CDR2 FQGNSA. CDR3 sequence: CASRLPGSSYNEQFF. DNA for the CDR3: TGTGCCAGCAGGCTCCCGGGGAGCTCCTACAATGAGCAGTTCTTC.

This clonotype was counted a few times. The V gene is TRBV20-1, the J gene TRBJ2-1; TRBD1 is a possible D gene (6 bases). V was shortened by 7 bases and J by 5 bases, with 15 bases between the two germline ends. The length of the CDR3 is 13 residues. CDR1 is DFQATT, CDR2 SNEGSKA, per germline (reference sequence). The CDR3 sequence is CSEVRTADNEQFF. CDR3 nucleotide sequence: TGCAGTGAGGTCCGGACAGCCGACAATGAGCAGTTCTTC.

A few counts support this clonotype. The CDR3 DNA reads TGTGCCAGCAGTTTATGGCCGCAAGGGGAAAAACTGTTTTTT. Translation: CASSLWPQGEKLFF. The V gene is TRBV27, the J gene TRBJ1-4; no firm D call. Trimming left V 1 base short and J 8 bases short, with 11 bases between. The germline gives CDR1 MNHEY, CDR2 SMNVEV (reference sequence). The CDR3 totals 14 residues.

This clonotype was counted at least ten times. The J gene is TRBJ2-4, the V gene TRBV20-1; possible D gene TRBD2, 6 bases. Germline V gives CDR1 DFQATT, CDR2 SNEGSKA (reference sequence). Trimming pared 6 bases from V and 16 bases from J, leaving 22 bases between. This CDR3 contains 12 residues. CDR3: CSARPRPGLEYF. In nucleotides, the CDR3 is TGCAGTGCCCGACCCCGCCCGGGACTCGAATACTTC.

Worth noting for this clonotype: A read error may explain this, as a much larger clone is one base away. The chain recombines TRBV12-3 or TRBV12-4 with TRBJ2-2; D is perhaps TRBD1 (6 bases). Trimming stripped 2 bases from V and 7 bases from J, with 14 bases between. The CDR3 is 15 residues long. In DNA form, the CDR3 reads TGTGCCAGCAGTTTATTTGGGGGCCAAGGCGGGGAGCTGTTTTTT. Translated, it gives CASSLFGGQGGELFF.

There are a few counts of this clonotype. This chain connects TRBV7-8 to TRBJ2-2; tentative D call: TRBD2 (5 bases). The V end was cut by 5 bases, the J end by 4 bases, with 20 bases between. This CDR3 contains 17 residues. Germline V gene data show CDR1 as SGHVS and CDR2 as FQNEAQ. The CDR3 DNA follows: TGTGCCAGCAGCATGACACCCCCGGACTTCTCCACCGGGGAGCTGTTTTTT. It is translated as CASSMTPPDFSTGELFF.

In this sample, this clonotype turned up many times. This CDR3 is CASSLAPAGTADTQYF. In DNA form, the CDR3 reads TGCGCCAGCAGCTTGGCCCCAGCGGGGACTGCAGATACGCAGTATTTT. The chain has TRBV5-1 and TRBJ2-3, with 7 positions matching TRBD2. V trimming: 0 bases; J trimming: 4 bases; junction bases outside the gene matches: 8. The CDR3 runs to 16 residues. Per germline, CDR1 SGHRS and CDR2 YFSETQ.

This clonotype was picked up a small number of times. The chain is built from TRBV6-1 and TRBJ2-3; D unresolved. Germline-derived CDR1 and CDR2 are MNHNS and SASEGT. The CDR3 has 16 residues. V was clipped by 6 bases and J by 2 bases, with 18 bases between them. Here the CDR3 reads CASSPFLPALTDTQYF. CDR3 bases: TGTGCCAGCAGCCCCTTCTTGCCGGCTCTCACAGATACGCAGTATTTT.

The rearrangement joins TRBV10-2 to TRBJ2-3; 8 positions agree with TRBD2. Germline CDR1 is WSHSY and CDR2 is SAAADI. V shed 10 bases and J 1 base; nucleotides not matched to a gene: 7. CDR3 length equals 14 residues. CDR3: CATGAAGGTDTQYF. The CDR3 bases are TGCGCCACCGGGGCAGCGGGGGGCACAGATACGCAGTATTTT.

This clonotype was recorded many times. Written as DNA, the CDR3 is TGTGCCAGCCGCCTGGGGAGCGAGCAGTACGTC. This encodes CASRLGSEQYV. This chain joins TRBV12-3 or TRBV12-4 and TRBJ2-7, with D possibly matching TRBD2 (5 bases). This CDR3 has 11 amino acids. Trimming removed 8 bases from V and 6 bases from J, with 11 bases in between.

The chain recombines TRBV15 with TRBJ2-4, with unresolved D. The length of the CDR3 is 12 residues. Deletions cut 3 bases from V and 8 bases from J, with 8 bases between. Germline V gene lookup returns CDR1 LNHNV and CDR2 YYDKDF (reference sequence). DNA of the CDR3: TGTGCCACCAGCAGCCGACACCACATTCAGTACTTC. Residues: CATSSRHHIQYF.

This clonotype has only a few counts. The chain links TRBV20-1 to TRBJ2-2; D is perhaps TRBD2 (6 bases). Germline V CDR1 and CDR2: DFQATT, SNEGSKA (reference sequence). CDR3 length: 12 amino acids. The ends were cut back, 6 bases at V and 5 bases at J, with 10 bases in the middle. In DNA form, the CDR3 reads TGCAGTGCGACGGGGAGGACCGGGGAGCTGTTTTTT. Encoded protein: CSATGRTGELFF.

The V call is TRBV28, the J call TRBJ2-7; the match to TRBD1 covers 9 bases. The V gene end was trimmed by 7 bases and the J gene end by 1 base; junction bases not matched to a gene: 8. The germline gives CDR1 MDHEN, CDR2 SYDVKM. This CDR3 comprises 15 residues. The CDR3 protein is CASNLAGTGSYEQYF. Here the CDR3 DNA reads TGTGCCAGCAATCTGGCCGGGACAGGGTCCTACGAGCAGTACTTC.